This TCR beta chain came from a study of cytomegalovirus exposure and HLA in healthy donors. PCR used 60 Vbeta primers and 13 Jbeta primers. Only in-frame clones appear in the TCRdb table, and some are missing; sequencing was by immunoSEQ multiplex PCR. The sample yields approximately 130,000 clones, approximately 80% seen once. Trimming at V came to 4 bases and at J to 0 bases, leaving 6 bases not matched to a gene. CDR3 size: 16 residues. Germline V lookup: CDR1 SGHDT, CDR2 YYEEEE. This clone occurred a few times. The receptor was isolated from a woman aged 40 to 55 in good health and CMV-seronegative. The chain recombines TRBV5-6 with TRBJ2-2, with 7 nucleotides matching TRBD1. Sequencing was carried out using PBMCs. Written as DNA, the CDR3 is TGTGCCAGCAGCCCCCTTCAGGGGGCGAACACCGGGGAGCTGTTTTTT. Translation gives CASSPLQGANTGELFF.